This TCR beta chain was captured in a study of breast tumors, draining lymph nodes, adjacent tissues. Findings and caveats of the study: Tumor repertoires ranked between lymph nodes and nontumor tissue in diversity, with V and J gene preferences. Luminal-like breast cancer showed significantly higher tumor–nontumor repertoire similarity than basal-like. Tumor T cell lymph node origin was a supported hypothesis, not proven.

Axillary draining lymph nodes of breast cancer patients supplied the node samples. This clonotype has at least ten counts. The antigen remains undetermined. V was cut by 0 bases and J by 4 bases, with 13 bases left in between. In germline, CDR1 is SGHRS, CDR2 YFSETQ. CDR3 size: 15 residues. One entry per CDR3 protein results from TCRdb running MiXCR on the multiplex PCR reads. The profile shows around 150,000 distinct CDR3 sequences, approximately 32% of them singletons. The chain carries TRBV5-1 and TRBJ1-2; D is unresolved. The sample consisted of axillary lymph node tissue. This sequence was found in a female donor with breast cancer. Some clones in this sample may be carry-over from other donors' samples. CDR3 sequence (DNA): TGCGCCAGCAGCTTGGGGTCGCTCGGGTCCTATGGCTACACCTTC. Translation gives CASSLGSLGSYGYTF.